The 7 T cell receptor beta chains in this list originate from one sample, sequenced in a study of blood T cells in healthy people across ages. The authors ran a second PCR of 7 to 11 cycles using a sample-barcoded 5' primer and a J-beta primer mix. TCRdb reprocessed the 5' RACE reads via MiXCR and lists one record per CDR3 protein. The sample lists about 1.6 million distinct CDR3 sequences, 34% seen once, with about 11% in the top ten. Specimen: blood. The receptor source for this set is a woman aged 30 to 39 in good health.

On this clonotype: A read error may produce the germline difference seen at one junction end. J is TRBJ1-4 and V is TRBV7-2; maybe TRBD1 (5 bases). Per the germline V gene, CDR1 is SGHTA and CDR2 is FQGNSA. CDR3 size: 14 residues. In DNA form, the CDR3 reads TGTGCCAGCAGCCCCCGGGGGTCCGTTGAAAAACGGTTTTTT. Protein product: CASSPRGSVEKRFF.

CDR3 loop: CASTSGWGSTDTQYF. CDR3 DNA: TGTGCCAGCACCTCAGGCTGGGGGTCCACAGATACGCAGTATTTT. This chain connects TRBV28 to TRBJ2-3, with D possibly called TRBD1 or TRBD2 (5 bases each). The V and J ends lost 7 bases and 2 bases respectively, with 16 bases between them. Looked up from germline, CDR1 is MDHEN and CDR2 is SYDVKM. The CDR3 runs 15 residues.

The chain is built from TRBV5-4 and TRBJ2-7; D not certain. The V gene lost 5 bases and the J gene lost 6 bases, with 21 bases spanning the gap. The CDR3 consists of 15 residues. CDR1 is SGHNT, CDR2 YYREEE, per germline (reference sequence). Written as DNA, the CDR3 is TGTGCCAGCAGTCGCGACCGGACCGCGTCTGGCGAGCAGTACTTC. Its protein is CASSRDRTASGEQYF.

Notes on this clonotype: The junction differs from germline at one of its ends, possibly a read error. The J gene is TRBJ2-1, the V gene TRBV6-2 or TRBV6-3; 9 positions agree with TRBD2. The CDR3 covers 21 residues. CDR1 is MNHEY and CDR2 is SVGEGT in the germline V gene. The CDR3 DNA reads TGTGCCAGCAGTTCAGTACTCGGACTAGCGTCCCGCGTCCGCCGACTCAATGAGCTGTTCTTC. Its protein is CASSSVLGLASRVRRLNELFF.

This clonotype was counted a few times. The V and J genes are TRBV6-1 and TRBJ2-3; no firm D call. The ends were cut back, 0 bases at V and 7 bases at J, with 8 bases in the middle. This CDR3 region has 13 residues. The germline gives CDR1 MNHNS, CDR2 SASEGT. In DNA, the CDR3 is TGTGCCAGCAGTGAAGCCCCCGATTATACGCAGTATTTT. Translated: CASSEAPDYTQYF.

The gene calls are TRBV7-6 and TRBJ2-5; the D gene is possibly TRBD2 (7 bases). The CDR3 has 16 amino acids. Germline V CDR1 and CDR2: SGHVS, FNYEAQ. The V end lost 5 bases, the J end lost 4 bases, and 20 bases lay between the germline ends. Here the CDR3 DNA reads TGTGCCAGCAGCAAGGGGGGGAGTCCAAAGGGAGAGACCCAGTACTTC. This sequence encodes CASSKGGSPKGETQYF.

The gene calls are TRBV7-8 and TRBJ2-1; 11 positions match TRBD2. CDR3 length equals 18 residues. The J segment lost 2 bases and the V segment lost 0 bases, leaving 6 bases of the junction unmatched. Germline V gene sequence: CDR1 SGHVS, CDR2 FQNEAQ. The CDR3 here is CASSLASGGALAYNEQFF. The CDR3 DNA follows: TGTGCCAGCAGCTTAGCTAGCGGGGGGGCCTTGGCCTACAATGAGCAGTTCTTC.